This T cell receptor (beta chain) was sequenced during a study of CXCR3-negative and CXCR3-positive naive CD8 T cells (dated by TCRdb to between 2019 and 2020). Background on the whole study: Roughly 150 million TRB reads were obtained in total, roughly 1.5 +/- 0.3 million reads per library. Diversity and physicochemical repertoire analyses were performed on approximately 10 donors pooled from two independent experiments. The TRBV-TRBJ cluster analysis covered naive subsets from about 5 donors and memory cells from 3 donors.

For every CD8+ T cell subset, 300,000 cells were flow-sorted straight into RLT lysis buffer, and each subset was sorted in triplicate. Naive CD8+ T cells were defined stringently as CD45RO-CCR7+CD27+CD95- to exclude memory contaminants. Peripheral blood mononuclear cells were isolated from buffy coats by standard density gradient centrifugation. A FACSAria III was used to flow-sort naive CD8+ T cells into CXCR3-negative and CXCR3-positive populations. Total RNA was extracted from sorted cells using an RNeasy Mini Kit. The reads were generated on a NextSeq 550. The Human TCR Profiling Kit (MiLaboratory) was used to prepare UMI-labeled 5' RACE TRB cDNA libraries. cDNA synthesis used the entire amount of extracted RNA, and PCR amplification then used the entire amount of cDNA produced. Libraries were prepared in parallel with an identical number of PCR cycles. On the authors' methods: With a requirement of at least two reads per UMI, MIGEC and MiXCR extracted about 50,000 +/- 10,000 unique UMI-labeled TRB cDNA molecules per library. An average of around 40,000 +/- 10,000 functional in-frame TRB CDR3 nucleotide clonotypes without stop codons was found per library. Diversity metrics, including normalized Shannon-Wiener and Chao1, were computed in VDJtools after downsampling to 5000 UMI-labeled TRB molecules per sample. VDJtools was used to calculate clonotype-size-weighted physicochemical properties of the central five CDR3 residues, namely interaction energy, strength, volume and Kidera factor 4. Following TCRdb reprocessing, every CDR3 protein sequence forms one entry, and DNA is not provided. These V and J calls are TCRdb output, not the study's own analysis. The table for this sample shows 6,000 to 8,500 distinct CDR3 sequences. 1.6% of the sample lies in the top ten.

General study outcomes and caveats: Compared with CXCR3-negative naive cells, CXCR3-positive naive cells had TRB CDR3s with higher hydrophobicity (lower Kidera factor 4), lower energy, and higher strength and volume indices. Because surface CD5, which has been linked to self-reactivity in mice, was comparable between naive subsets, TCR interaction strength was also inferred from TRB CDR3 physicochemical properties. Both naive subsets had comparably high repertoire diversity, while memory CD8+ T cells had much lower repertoire diversity. Similar TRBV-TRBJ usage was shown by naive CXCR3-negative and CXCR3-positive cells from the same donor, whereas distinct patterns were shown by memory cells. Freshly isolated PBMCs were used for most assays because CXCR3 expression went down partially after cryopreservation.

Per the germline V gene, SGDLS is the CDR1 and YYNGEE is the CDR2. Reading from cysteine to phenylalanine, the CDR3 counts 14 amino acids. Nucleotide data are not available. Remarks on this clonotype: Its antigen is unknown.

Here the chain combines TRBV9 and TRBJ1-1. The source is a human donor in good health. Some clones in this sample may be carry-over from other donors' samples. Specimen: naive CXCR3- CD8+ T cells from blood. The sample's cell subset or site label, in plain terms: CD45RO-CCR7+CD27+CD95- naive CD8+ T cells lacking CXCR3 (TNR3-). CDR3 loop: CASSEREGGAEAFF.